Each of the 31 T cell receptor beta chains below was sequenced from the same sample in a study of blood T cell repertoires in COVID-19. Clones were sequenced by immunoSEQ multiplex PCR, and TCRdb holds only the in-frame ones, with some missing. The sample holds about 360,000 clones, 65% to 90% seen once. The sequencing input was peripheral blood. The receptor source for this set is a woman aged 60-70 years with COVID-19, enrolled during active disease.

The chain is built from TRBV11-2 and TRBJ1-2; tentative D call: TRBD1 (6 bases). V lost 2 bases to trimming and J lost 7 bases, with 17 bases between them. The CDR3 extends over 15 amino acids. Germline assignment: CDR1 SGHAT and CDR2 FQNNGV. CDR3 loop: CASSLSQGSIGGYTF. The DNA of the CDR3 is TGTGCCAGCAGCTTATCACAGGGATCAATCGGTGGCTACACCTTC.

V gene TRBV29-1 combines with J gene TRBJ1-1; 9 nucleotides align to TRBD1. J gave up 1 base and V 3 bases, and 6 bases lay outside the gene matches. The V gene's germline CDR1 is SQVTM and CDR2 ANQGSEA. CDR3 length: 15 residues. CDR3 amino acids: CSVEGGQGWNTEAFF. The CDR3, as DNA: TGCAGCGTTGAGGGGGGACAGGGCTGGAACACTGAAGCTTTCTTT.

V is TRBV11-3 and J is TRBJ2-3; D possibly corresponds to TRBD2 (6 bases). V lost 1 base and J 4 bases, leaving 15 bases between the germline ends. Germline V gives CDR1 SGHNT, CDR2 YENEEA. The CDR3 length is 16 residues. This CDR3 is CASSLGRDPSSDTQYF. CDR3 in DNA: TGTGCCAGCAGCTTAGGGCGGGACCCGAGCTCAGATACGCAGTATTTT.

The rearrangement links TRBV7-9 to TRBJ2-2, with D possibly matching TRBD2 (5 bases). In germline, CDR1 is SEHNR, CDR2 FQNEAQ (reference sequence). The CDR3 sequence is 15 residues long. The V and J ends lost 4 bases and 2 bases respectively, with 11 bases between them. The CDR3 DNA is TGTGCCAGCAGCTCGGAGAGGGTAAACACCGGGGAGCTGTTTTTT. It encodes CASSSERVNTGELFF.

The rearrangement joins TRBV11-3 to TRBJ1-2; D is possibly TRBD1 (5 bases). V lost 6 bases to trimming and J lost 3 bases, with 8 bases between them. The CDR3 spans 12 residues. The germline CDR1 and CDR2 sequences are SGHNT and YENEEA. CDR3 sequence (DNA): TGTGCCAGCAGGGGCAGGGACTATGGCTACACCTTC. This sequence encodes CASRGRDYGYTF. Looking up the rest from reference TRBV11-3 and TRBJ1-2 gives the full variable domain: EAGVVQSPRYKIIEKKQPVAFWCNPISGHNTLYWYLQNLGQGPELLIRYENEEAVDDSQLPKDRFSAERLKGVDSTLKIQPAELGDSAVYLCASRGRDYGYTFGSGTRLTVV.

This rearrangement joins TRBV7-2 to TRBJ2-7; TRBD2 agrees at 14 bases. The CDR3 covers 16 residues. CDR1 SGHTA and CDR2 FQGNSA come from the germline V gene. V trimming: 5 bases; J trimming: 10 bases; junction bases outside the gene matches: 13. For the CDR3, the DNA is TGTGCCAGCAGCCCCCAGGGACTAGCGGGGGCCCTTGTTCAGTACTTC. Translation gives CASSPQGLAGALVQYF. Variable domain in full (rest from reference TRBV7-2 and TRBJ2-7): GAGVSQSPSNKVTEKGKDVELRCDPISGHTALYWYRQSLGQGLEFLIYFQGNSAPDKSGLPSDRFSAERTGGSVSTLTIQRTQQEDSAVYLCASSPQGLAGALVQYFGPGTRLTVT.

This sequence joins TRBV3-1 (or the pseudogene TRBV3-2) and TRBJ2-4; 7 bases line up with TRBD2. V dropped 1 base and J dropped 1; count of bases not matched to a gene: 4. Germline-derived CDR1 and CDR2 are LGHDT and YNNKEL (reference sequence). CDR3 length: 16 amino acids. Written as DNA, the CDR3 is TGTGCCAGCAGCCAAGGGACTAGTACGGCCAAAAACATTCAGTACTTC. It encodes CASSQGTSTAKNIQYF.

This CDR3 is CSVEDFMRQMYNEQFF. CDR3 in DNA: TGCAGCGTTGAAGATTTCATGCGACAGATGTACAATGAGCAGTTCTTC. V and J are TRBV29-1 and TRBJ2-1, with a weak D call TRBD1 (5 bases). This CDR3 contains 16 residues. Germline CDR1 is SQVTM and CDR2 is ANQGSEA. Trimming removed 0 bases at V and 4 bases at J, with 16 bases between.

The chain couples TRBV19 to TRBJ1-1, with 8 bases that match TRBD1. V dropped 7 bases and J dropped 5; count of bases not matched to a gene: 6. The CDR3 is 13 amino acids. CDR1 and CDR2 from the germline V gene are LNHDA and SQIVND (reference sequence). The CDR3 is CASTTTGGTEAFF. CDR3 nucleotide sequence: TGTGCCAGTACCACCACAGGGGGGACTGAAGCTTTCTTT.

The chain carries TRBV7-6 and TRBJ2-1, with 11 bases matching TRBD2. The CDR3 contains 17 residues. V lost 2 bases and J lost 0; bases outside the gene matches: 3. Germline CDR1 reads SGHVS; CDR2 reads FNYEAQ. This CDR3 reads CASSLPLAGGSYNEQFF. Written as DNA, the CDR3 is TGTGCCAGCAGCTTACCTCTAGCGGGGGGCTCCTACAATGAGCAGTTCTTC.

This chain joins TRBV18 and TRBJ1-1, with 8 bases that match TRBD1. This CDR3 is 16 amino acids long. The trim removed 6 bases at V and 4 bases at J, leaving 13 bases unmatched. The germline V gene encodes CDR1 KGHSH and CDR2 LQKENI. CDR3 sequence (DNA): TGTGCCAGCTCCATTTCCGGGACAGGACAACCCACTGAAGCTTTCTTT. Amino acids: CASSISGTGQPTEAFF. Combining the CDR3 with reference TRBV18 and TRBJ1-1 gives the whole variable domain NAGVMQNPRHLVRRRGQEARLRCSPMKGHSHVYWYRQLPEEGLKFMVYLQKENIIDESGMPKERFSAEFPKEGPSILRIQQVVRGDSAAYFCASSISGTGQPTEAFFGQGTRLTVV.

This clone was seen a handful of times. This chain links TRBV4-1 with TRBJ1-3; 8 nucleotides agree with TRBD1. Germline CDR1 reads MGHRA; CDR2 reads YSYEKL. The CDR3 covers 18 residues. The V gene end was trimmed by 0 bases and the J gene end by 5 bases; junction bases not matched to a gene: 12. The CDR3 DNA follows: TGCGCCAGCAGCCAAGATTCTCCAGACAGGGGACAAAGAAACACCATATATTTT. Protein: CASSQDSPDRGQRNTIYF.

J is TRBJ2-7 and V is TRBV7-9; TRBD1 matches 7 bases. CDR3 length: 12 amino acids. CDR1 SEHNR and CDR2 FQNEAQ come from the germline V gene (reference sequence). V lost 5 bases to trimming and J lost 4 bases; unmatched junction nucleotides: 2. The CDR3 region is CASSPGQYEQYF. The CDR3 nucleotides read TGTGCCAGCAGCCCGGGACAGTACGAGCAGTACTTC. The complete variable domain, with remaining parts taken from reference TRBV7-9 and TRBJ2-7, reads DTGVSQNPRHKITKRGQNVTFRCDPISEHNRLYWYRQTLGQGPEFLTYFQNEAQLEKSRLLSDRFSAERPKGSFSTLEIQRTEQGDSAMYLCASSPGQYEQYFGPGTRLTVT.

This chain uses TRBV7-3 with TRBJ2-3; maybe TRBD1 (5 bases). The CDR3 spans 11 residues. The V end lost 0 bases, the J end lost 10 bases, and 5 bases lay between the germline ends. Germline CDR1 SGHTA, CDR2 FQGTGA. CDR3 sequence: CASSLTGPQYF. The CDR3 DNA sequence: TGTGCCAGCAGCTTAACGGGGCCGCAGTATTTT.

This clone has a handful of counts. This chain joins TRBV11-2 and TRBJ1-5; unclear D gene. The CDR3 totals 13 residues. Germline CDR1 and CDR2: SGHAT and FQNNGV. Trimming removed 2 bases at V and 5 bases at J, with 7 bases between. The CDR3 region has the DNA TGTGCCAGCAGCTTAATCCAGGATCAGCCCCAGCATTTT. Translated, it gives CASSLIQDQPQHF.

CDR3 loop: CASSLYGGTGELFF. The DNA of the CDR3 is TGTGCCAGCAGCTTATACGGGGGAACCGGGGAGCTGTTTTTT. V usage is TRBV13 and J usage is TRBJ2-2; D perhaps matches TRBD2 (6 bases). The CDR3 loop spans 14 amino acids. The germline V gene has CDR1 PRHDT and CDR2 FYEKMQ (reference sequence). The germline V and J ends were trimmed by 2 bases and 5 bases, with 9 bases remaining between them. Looking up the rest from reference TRBV13 and TRBJ2-2 gives the full variable domain: AAGVIQSPRHLIKEKRETATLKCYPIPRHDTVYWYQQGPGQDPQFLISFYEKMQSDKGSIPDRFSAQQFSDYHSELNMSSLELGDSALYFCASSLYGGTGELFFGEGSRLTVL.

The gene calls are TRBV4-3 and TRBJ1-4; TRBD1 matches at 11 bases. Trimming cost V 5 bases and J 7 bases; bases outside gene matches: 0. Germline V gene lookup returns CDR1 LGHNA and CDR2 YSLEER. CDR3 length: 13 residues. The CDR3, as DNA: TGCGCCAGCAGCGGACAGGGGGCTGAAAAACTGTTTTTT. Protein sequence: CASSGQGAEKLFF.

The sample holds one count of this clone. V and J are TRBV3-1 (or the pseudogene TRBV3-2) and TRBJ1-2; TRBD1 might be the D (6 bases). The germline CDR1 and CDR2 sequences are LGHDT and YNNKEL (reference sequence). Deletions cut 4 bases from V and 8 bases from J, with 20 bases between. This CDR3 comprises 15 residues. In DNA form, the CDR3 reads TGTGCCAGCAGCCTTCCTGGGGACATCACTGGGGGCTACACCTTC. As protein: CASSLPGDITGGYTF.

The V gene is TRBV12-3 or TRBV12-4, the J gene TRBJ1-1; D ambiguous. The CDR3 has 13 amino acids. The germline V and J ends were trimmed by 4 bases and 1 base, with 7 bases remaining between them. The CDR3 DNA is TGTGCCAGCAGTTCGCAGGAGAACACTGAAGCTTTCTTT. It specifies CASSSQENTEAFF.

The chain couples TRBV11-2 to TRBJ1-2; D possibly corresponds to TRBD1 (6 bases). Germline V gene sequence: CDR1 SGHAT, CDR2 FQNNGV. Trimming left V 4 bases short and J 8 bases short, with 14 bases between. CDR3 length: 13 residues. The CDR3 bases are TGTGCCAGCAGCTCACAGGGTCGGGAAGGCTACACCTTC. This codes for CASSSQGREGYTF.

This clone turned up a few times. The chain's CDR3 is CASSLVQGRAETQYF. CDR3 bases: TGTGCCAGCAGCTTAGTGCAGGGGAGGGCAGAGACCCAGTACTTC. The chain joins TRBV7-2 to TRBJ2-5; D may be TRBD2 (7 bases). The CDR3 has 15 amino acids. The germline CDR1 and CDR2 sequences are SGHTA and FQGNSA. V was shortened by 1 base and J by 4 bases, with 13 bases between the two germline ends.

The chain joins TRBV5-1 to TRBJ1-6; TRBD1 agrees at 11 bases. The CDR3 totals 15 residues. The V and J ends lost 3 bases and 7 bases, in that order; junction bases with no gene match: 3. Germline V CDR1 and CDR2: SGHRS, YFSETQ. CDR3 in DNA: TGCGCCAGCAGCTGGGGGACAGGGGGGAATTCACCCCTCCACTTT. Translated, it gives CASSWGTGGNSPLHF.

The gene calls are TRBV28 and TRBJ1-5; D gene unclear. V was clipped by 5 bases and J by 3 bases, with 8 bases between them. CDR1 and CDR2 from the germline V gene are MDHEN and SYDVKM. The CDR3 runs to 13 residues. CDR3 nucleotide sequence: TGTGCCAGCAGTCTCCTAAACAATCAGCCCCAGCATTTT. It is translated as CASSLLNNQPQHF.

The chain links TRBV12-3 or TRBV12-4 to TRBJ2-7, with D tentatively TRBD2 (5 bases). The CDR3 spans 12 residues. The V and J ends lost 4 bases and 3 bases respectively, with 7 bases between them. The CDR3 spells CASSYGVYEQYF. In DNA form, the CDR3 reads TGTGCCAGCAGTTACGGGGTCTACGAGCAGTACTTC.

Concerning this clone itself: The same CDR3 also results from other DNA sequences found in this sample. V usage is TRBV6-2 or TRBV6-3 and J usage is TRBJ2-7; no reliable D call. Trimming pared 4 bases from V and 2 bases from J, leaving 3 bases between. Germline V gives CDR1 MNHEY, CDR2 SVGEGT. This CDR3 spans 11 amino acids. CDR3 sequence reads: CASSLTYEQYF. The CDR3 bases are TGTGCCAGCAGTTTAACCTACGAGCAGTACTTC.

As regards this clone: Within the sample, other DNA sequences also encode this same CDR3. CDR3 amino acids: CASSLGLAGDTQYF. The DNA for the CDR3 is TGTGCCAGCAGCTTAGGGCTAGCGGGGGATACGCAGTATTTT. The J gene is TRBJ2-3, the V gene TRBV7-3; TRBD2 matches at 9 bases. J was trimmed by 6 bases and V by 2 bases; bases with no gene match: 3. The length of the CDR3 is 14 residues. Germline V gene lookup returns CDR1 SGHTA and CDR2 FQGTGA.

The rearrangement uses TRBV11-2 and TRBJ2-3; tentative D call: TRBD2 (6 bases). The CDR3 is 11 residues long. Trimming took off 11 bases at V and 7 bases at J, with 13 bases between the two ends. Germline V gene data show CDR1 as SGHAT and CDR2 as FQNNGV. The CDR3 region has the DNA TGTGCCCTCGGGAGCGGCAATACGCAGTATTTT. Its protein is CALGSGNTQYF.

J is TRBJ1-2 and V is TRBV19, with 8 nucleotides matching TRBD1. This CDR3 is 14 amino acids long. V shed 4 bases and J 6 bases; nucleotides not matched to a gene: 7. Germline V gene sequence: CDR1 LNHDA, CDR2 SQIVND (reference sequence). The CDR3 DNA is TGTGCCAGTAGTACCGGACAGGGTTTCGATGGCTACACCTTC. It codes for CASSTGQGFDGYTF.

The CDR3 is CASSVEWGAGDTQYF. Written as DNA, the CDR3 is TGTGCCAGCAGCGTAGAGTGGGGAGCTGGGGATACGCAGTATTTT. V is TRBV9 and J is TRBJ2-3; possible D gene TRBD2, 5 bases. The germline V gene encodes CDR1 SGDLS and CDR2 YYNGEE. This CDR3 spans 15 amino acids. The germline V and J ends were trimmed by 0 bases and 6 bases, with 14 bases remaining between them.

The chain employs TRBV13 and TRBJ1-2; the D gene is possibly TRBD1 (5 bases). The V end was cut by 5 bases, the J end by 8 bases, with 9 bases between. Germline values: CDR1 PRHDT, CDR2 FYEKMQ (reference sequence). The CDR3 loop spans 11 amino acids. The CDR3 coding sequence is TGTGCCAGCAGCCCGGGGGAGGGCTACACCTTC. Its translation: CASSPGEGYTF.

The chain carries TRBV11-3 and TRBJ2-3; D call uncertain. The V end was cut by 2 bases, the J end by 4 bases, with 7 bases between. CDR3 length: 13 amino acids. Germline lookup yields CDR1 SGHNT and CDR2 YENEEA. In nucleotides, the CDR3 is TGTGCCAGCAGCTTACAAGGAGCAGATACGCAGTATTTT. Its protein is CASSLQGADTQYF.